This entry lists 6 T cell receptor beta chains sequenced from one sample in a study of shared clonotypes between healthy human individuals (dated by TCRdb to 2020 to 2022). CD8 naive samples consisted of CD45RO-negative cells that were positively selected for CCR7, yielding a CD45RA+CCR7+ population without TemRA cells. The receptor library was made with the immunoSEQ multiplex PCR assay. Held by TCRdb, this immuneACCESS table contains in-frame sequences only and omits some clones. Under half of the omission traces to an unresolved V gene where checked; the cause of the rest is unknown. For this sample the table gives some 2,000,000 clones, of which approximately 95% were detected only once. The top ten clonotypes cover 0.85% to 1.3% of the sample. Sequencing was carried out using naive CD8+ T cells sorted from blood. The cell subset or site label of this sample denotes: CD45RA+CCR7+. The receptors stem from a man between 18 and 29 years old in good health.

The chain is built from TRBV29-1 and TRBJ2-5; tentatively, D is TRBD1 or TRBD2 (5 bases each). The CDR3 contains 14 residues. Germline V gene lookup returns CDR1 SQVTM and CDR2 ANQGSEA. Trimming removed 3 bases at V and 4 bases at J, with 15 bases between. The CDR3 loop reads CSVEGPGVVETQYF. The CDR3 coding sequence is TGCAGCGTTGAGGGACCCGGGGTTGTAGAGACCCAGTACTTC.

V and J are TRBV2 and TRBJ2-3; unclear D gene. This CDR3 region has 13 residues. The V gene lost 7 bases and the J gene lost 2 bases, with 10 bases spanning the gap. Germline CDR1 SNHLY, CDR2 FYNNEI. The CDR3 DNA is TGTGCCAGCACCTTTGACGACACAGATACGCAGTATTTT. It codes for CASTFDDTDTQYF.

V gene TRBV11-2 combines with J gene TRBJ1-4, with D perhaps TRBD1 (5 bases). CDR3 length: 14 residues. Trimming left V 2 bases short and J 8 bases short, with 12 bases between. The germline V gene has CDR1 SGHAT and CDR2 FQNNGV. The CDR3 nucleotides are TGTGCCAGCAGCTTATTTACGCCAGGGGAAAAACTGTTTTTT. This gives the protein CASSLFTPGEKLFF.

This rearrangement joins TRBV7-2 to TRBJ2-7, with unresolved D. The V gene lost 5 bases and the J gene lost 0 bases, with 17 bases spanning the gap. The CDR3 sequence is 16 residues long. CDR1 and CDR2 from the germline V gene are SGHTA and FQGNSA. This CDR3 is CASSPSALRPSYEQYF. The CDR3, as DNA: TGTGCCAGCAGCCCTTCCGCTCTACGGCCCTCCTACGAGCAGTACTTC.

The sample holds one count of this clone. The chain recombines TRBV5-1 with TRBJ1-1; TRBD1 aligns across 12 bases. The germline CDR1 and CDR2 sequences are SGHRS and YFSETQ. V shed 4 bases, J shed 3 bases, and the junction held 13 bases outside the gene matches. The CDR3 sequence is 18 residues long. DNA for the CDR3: TGCGCCAGCAGCACTACCGATGGGACAGGGGGCGCACACACTGAAGCTTTCTTT. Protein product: CASSTTDGTGGAHTEAFF.

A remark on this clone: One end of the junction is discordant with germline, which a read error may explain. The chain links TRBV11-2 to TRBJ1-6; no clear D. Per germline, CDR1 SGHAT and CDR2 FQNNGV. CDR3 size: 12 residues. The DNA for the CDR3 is TGTGCCAGCAGCTCCTCTAATTCACCCCTCCACTTT. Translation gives CASSSSNSPLHF.